This TCR beta chain was sequenced during a study of beta chain features in type 1 diabetes. Notes on this clone: Its antigen remains unknown.

The whole isolated RNA underwent reverse transcription, so sequencing captured expressed TCRB transcripts. Clones were read by immunoSEQ multiplex PCR, and TCRdb kept only the in-frame ones, dropping some. The sample shows over 150,000 clones, around 8.4% of them seen only once. Study-wide points: Shorter TCRB CDR3s, moderately but significantly so, marked every one of the four CD4+ subsets in Type 1 diabetes patients.

Germline CDR1 reads SGHNT; CDR2 reads YYREEE (reference sequence). Trimming took off 3 bases at V and 4 bases at J, with 13 bases between the two ends. This CDR3 region has 14 residues. V gene TRBV5-4 combines with J gene TRBJ1-2; D may be TRBD1 (6 bases). The receptor was isolated from a woman in her late teens or twenties with type 1 diabetes. Specimen: central memory CD4+ T cells from blood. CDR3 DNA sequence: TGTGCCAGCAGCTCGCTACAGGGTGGCTATGGCTACACCTTC. It is translated as CASSSLQGGYGYTF.